Presented here are 15 T cell receptor beta chains from one specimen sequenced in a study of blood T cell repertoires in COVID-19. Sequenced by immunoSEQ multiplex PCR; TCRdb stores in-frame clones only, minus some. The sample holds fewer than 85,000 clones, 70% to 80% seen once. Sequences were obtained from peripheral blood. The receptor source for this set is a woman between 65 and 79 years old with acute or convalescent COVID-19.

This chain joins TRBV27 and TRBJ2-7; 11 nucleotides line up with TRBD1. Unmatched junction bases numbered 7, after V lost 5 bases and J lost 4 bases. The CDR3 is 15 residues long. Germline V lookup: CDR1 MNHEY, CDR2 SMNVEV (reference sequence). This CDR3 reads CASSPRDRGSYEQYF. CDR3 sequence (DNA): TGTGCCAGCAGTCCCAGGGACAGGGGGTCATACGAGCAGTACTTC.

The chain joins TRBV19 to TRBJ2-1; D is uncertain. V was cut by 4 bases and J by 6 bases, with 13 bases left in between. The CDR3 is 14 residues long. From germline, CDR1 is LNHDA and CDR2 SQIVND (reference sequence). The CDR3 bases are TGTGCCAGTAGTAGTTTGCGAGATGCCAATGAGCAGTTCTTC. It encodes CASSSLRDANEQFF.

J is TRBJ1-6 and V is TRBV2; no definite D call. From germline, CDR1 is SNHLY and CDR2 FYNNEI. V dropped 11 bases and J dropped 1 base, with 9 bases sitting between them. This CDR3 comprises 13 residues. The CDR3 sequence: CAVRSSYNSPLHF. For the CDR3, the DNA is TGTGCCGTTCGGAGTTCCTATAATTCACCCCTCCACTTT.

The rearrangement uses TRBV27 and TRBJ2-2; TRBD1 matches at 7 bases. There are 15 residues in the CDR3. From germline, CDR1 is MNHEY and CDR2 SMNVEV (reference sequence). The ends lost 5 bases at V and 7 bases at J; junction bases unmatched: 10. CDR3 protein: CASSPTGERYGELFF. The CDR3 DNA follows: TGTGCCAGCAGTCCAACAGGGGAGAGATACGGGGAGCTGTTTTTT.

This sequence joins TRBV14 and TRBJ2-7, with D maybe TRBD1 (5 bases). The CDR3 has 13 amino acids. Germline V gene sequence: CDR1 SGHDN, CDR2 FVKESK. V was cut by 1 base and J by 7 bases, with 11 bases left in between. This CDR3 is CASSQVGRAEQYF. The CDR3 DNA is TGTGCCAGCAGCCAAGTGGGCAGGGCTGAGCAGTACTTC. Drawing the rest from reference TRBV14 and TRBJ2-7, the complete variable domain is EAGVTQFPSHSVIEKGQTVTLRCDPISGHDNLYWYRRVMGKEIKFLLHFVKESKQDESGMPNNRFLAERTGGTYSTLKVQPAELEDSGVYFCASSQVGRAEQYFGPGTRLTVT.

The chain combines TRBV5-4 with TRBJ1-2; the D gene is possibly TRBD1 (6 bases). V was shortened by 4 bases and J by 2 bases, with 12 bases between the two germline ends. CDR1 and CDR2 (germline): SGHNT, YYREEE (reference sequence). CDR3 length equals 14 residues. In DNA, the CDR3 is TGTGCCAGCAGCCCAGGGGCGCGCAACTATGGCTACACCTTC. Protein sequence: CASSPGARNYGYTF.

The chain uses TRBV10-3 and TRBJ1-1; 7 bases agree with TRBD1. CDR3 length: 14 amino acids. V was clipped by 7 bases and J by 5 bases; unmatched bases: 10. Germline V gene sequence: CDR1 ENHRY, CDR2 SYGVKD. CDR3 protein: CAITTTGTRTEAFF. Written as DNA, the CDR3 is TGTGCCATCACCACGACAGGGACGAGGACTGAAGCTTTCTTT.

CDR3 in amino acids: CASSLGQGGYYGYTF. The CDR3 bases are TGCGCCAGCAGCCTCGGACAGGGGGGGTACTATGGCTACACCTTC. The chain links TRBV4-1 to TRBJ1-2, with 10 positions matching TRBD1. Germline loops: CDR1 MGHRA, CDR2 YSYEKL. There are 15 residues in the CDR3. Trimming took 4 bases from V and 3 from J; bases not matched to a gene: 5.

The chain combines TRBV7-9 with TRBJ2-7; the match to TRBD2 covers 12 bases. Germline assignment: CDR1 SEHNR and CDR2 FQNEAQ (reference sequence). The CDR3 runs 15 residues. The V segment lost 4 bases and the J segment 5 bases; nucleotides outside the gene matches: 6. In nucleotides, the CDR3 is TGTGCCAGCAGCTCTACTAGCGGGAGGATTGACGAGCAGTACTTC. As protein: CASSSTSGRIDEQYF.

This chain links TRBV28 with TRBJ1-3; D call uncertain. The CDR3 is 16 amino acids. Germline CDR1 is MDHEN and CDR2 is SYDVKM. V gave up 5 bases and J gave up 4 bases, with 18 bases separating them. The CDR3 DNA follows: TGTGCCAGCAGTGGCCAGCGGGCGGTAGGAGGAAACACCATATATTTT. This translates into CASSGQRAVGGNTIYF.

The chain uses TRBV4-1 and TRBJ1-1; D might be TRBD1 (5 bases). The length of the CDR3 is 13 residues. Trimming pared 0 bases from V and 8 bases from J, leaving 10 bases between. Looked up from germline, CDR1 is MGHRA and CDR2 is YSYEKL. The CDR3 spells CASSQDPNREAFF. In nucleotides, the CDR3 is TGCGCCAGCAGCCAAGATCCTAACAGGGAAGCTTTCTTT.

The genes are TRBV19 and TRBJ2-7, with 11 positions matching TRBD1. V was pared by 4 bases and J by 2 bases, with 4 bases of the junction left unmatched. Per germline, CDR1 LNHDA and CDR2 SQIVND (reference sequence). The CDR3 is 15 amino acids. CDR3 amino acids: CASSTGTGGAYEQYF. The CDR3 DNA reads TGTGCCAGTAGTACAGGGACAGGGGGAGCCTACGAGCAGTACTTC.

The rearrangement joins TRBV6-5 to TRBJ2-7; 7 bases are shared with TRBD1. The germline CDR1 and CDR2 sequences are MNHEY and SVGAGI. The CDR3 consists of 14 residues. V lost 5 bases and J lost 4; bases outside the gene matches: 8. Here the CDR3 DNA reads TGTGCCAGCAGTCCGGAGACAGGGCGGTACGAGCAGTACTTC. Translating gives CASSPETGRYEQYF.

V gene TRBV7-6 combines with J gene TRBJ2-3; possibly TRBD1 for D (9 bases). V was trimmed by 3 bases and J by 6 bases, leaving 19 bases between them. The germline gives CDR1 SGHVS, CDR2 FNYEAQ. The CDR3 length is 16 residues. CDR3 sequence: CASSFGGDRDSDTQYF. In nucleotides, the CDR3 is TGTGCCAGCAGCTTCGGGGGGGACAGGGATAGTGATACGCAGTATTTT.

The rearrangement uses TRBV10-3 and TRBJ2-5; D is possibly TRBD2 (6 bases). Per the germline V gene, CDR1 is ENHRY and CDR2 is SYGVKD. The CDR3 covers 12 residues. Deletions cut 4 bases from V and 4 bases from J, with 7 bases between. The CDR3 region has the DNA TGTGCCATCAGTGCGGGAGTAGAGACCCAGTACTTC. It specifies CAISAGVETQYF.